What follows are 19 T cell receptor beta chains derived from one specimen sequenced in a study of patients and donors after allogeneic stem cell transplantation (dated by TCRdb to the early 2020s). Libraries were prepared through RT-PCR. This sample was sequenced with a NextSeq 550. TCRdb ran its own pipeline on the public reads, namely fastp trimming at Q25 and MiXCR clone calling, and kept in-frame beta chains. Rows with a matching CDR3 protein are joined into one entry that keeps the most common DNA and genes. A total of roughly 230,000 distinct CDR3 sequences appear in this sample, 13% to 15% of them only once. The ten largest account for around 10% of the sample. Sequencing was performed on blood, either unsorted or a sorted T cell fraction (not recorded which). These receptors originate from a human donor who was either an allogeneic HSCT recipient or a stem cell or donor lymphocyte infusion donor (not recorded which). It is not recorded whose cells these are; they may come from a transplant donor.

This clonotype was counted ten times or more. CDR3: CASSPLAGSYNEQFF. CDR3 sequence (DNA): TGTGCCAGCAGTCCCCTAGCGGGCTCCTACAATGAGCAGTTCTTC. The chain uses TRBV5-6 and TRBJ2-1; 8 bases agree with TRBD2. The junction had 4 bases not matched to a gene; V was cut back by 5 bases and J by 0 bases. The CDR3 extends over 15 amino acids. From germline, CDR1 is SGHDT and CDR2 YYEEEE.

The chain has TRBV20-1 and TRBJ2-1, with 9 positions matching TRBD2. The length of the CDR3 is 12 residues. V dropped 8 bases and J dropped 5; count of bases not matched to a gene: 4. Per germline, CDR1 DFQATT and CDR2 SNEGSKA (reference sequence). The CDR3 is CSRSGGNNEQFF. The CDR3 region has the DNA TGCAGTCGTAGCGGGGGCAACAATGAGCAGTTCTTC.

V and J are TRBV11-3 and TRBJ1-2, with no clear D. With 2 bases removed from V and 8 bases from J, the gap between germline ends came to 18 bases. Germline loops: CDR1 SGHNT, CDR2 YENEEA. The CDR3 runs to 15 residues. CDR3 nucleotides: TGTGCCAGCAGCTTACCAATAAGGCCGGGCGGAGGCTACACCTTC. Protein: CASSLPIRPGGGYTF. The full variable domain, rest sourced from reference TRBV11-3 and TRBJ1-2, is EAGVVQSPRYKIIEKKQPVAFWCNPISGHNTLYWYLQNLGQGPELLIRYENEEAVDDSQLPKDRFSAERLKGVDSTLKIQPAELGDSAVYLCASSLPIRPGGGYTFGSGTRLTVV.

This clonotype was seen ten or more times. The V gene is TRBV29-1, the J gene TRBJ1-5; a weak D match, TRBD1 (5 bases). Deletions cut 4 bases from V and 4 bases from J, with 8 bases between. The CDR3 loop spans 12 amino acids. Per the germline V gene, CDR1 is SQVTM and CDR2 is ANQGSEA. In DNA form, the CDR3 reads TGCAGCGTTGGGTCAGGGAATCAGCCCCAGCATTTT. Translation: CSVGSGNQPQHF. The whole variable domain, filled in from reference TRBV29-1 and TRBJ1-5, reads SAVISQKPSRDICQRGTSLTIQCQVDSQVTMMFWYRQQPGQSLTLIATANQGSEATYESGFVIDKFPISRPNLTFSTLTVSNMSPEDSSIYLCSVGSGNQPQHFGDGTRLSIL.

The sample holds many counts of this clonotype. V is TRBV20-1 and J is TRBJ2-3; TRBD2 aligns across 8 bases. This CDR3 contains 18 residues. In germline, CDR1 is DFQATT, CDR2 SNEGSKA (reference sequence). Unmatched junction bases numbered 18, after V lost 5 bases and J lost 2 bases. The CDR3 bases are TGCAGTGCTGTCGGGGGGGGCAAATCGGGACTAGACACAGATACGCAGTATTTT. It codes for CSAVGGGKSGLDTDTQYF.

There are a few counts of this clonotype. This chain uses TRBV7-3 with TRBJ1-6, with D possibly being TRBD1 (5 bases). This CDR3 has 15 amino acids. Germline loops: CDR1 SGHTA, CDR2 FQGTGA. V was clipped by 1 base and J by 7 bases, with 11 bases between them. CDR3 loop: CASSLNTAGNSPLHF. DNA for the CDR3: TGTGCCAGCAGCTTAAACACGGCAGGGAATTCACCCCTCCACTTT.

This clonotype was counted only a few times. The V and J genes are TRBV10-3 and TRBJ1-2, with unresolved D. V was shortened by 2 bases and J by 10 bases, with 14 bases between the two germline ends. The CDR3 contains 13 residues. Germline values: CDR1 ENHRY, CDR2 SYGVKD. CDR3 in DNA: TGTGCCATCAGTGAGGATGAGGGTTGGCTCTACACCTTC. This sequence encodes CAISEDEGWLYTF.

The chain is built from TRBV7-3 and TRBJ2-5; 8 bases are a match to TRBD2. The CDR3 runs to 15 residues. Germline CDR1 reads SGHTA; CDR2 reads FQGTGA. The V and J ends lost 5 bases and 4 bases, in that order; junction bases with no gene match: 9. In DNA form, the CDR3 reads TGTGCCAGCAGCCAAGCGGGGGCCGAGGGAGAGACCCAGTACTTC. It specifies CASSQAGAEGETQYF.

V gene TRBV18 combines with J gene TRBJ1-1, with 8 bases fitting TRBD1. Germline CDR1 is KGHSH and CDR2 is LQKENI. The CDR3 has 14 residues. The ends lost 4 bases at V and 5 bases at J; junction bases unmatched: 6. The DNA for the CDR3 is TGTGCCAGCTCACGTCAGGGGGCGTATACTGAAGCTTTCTTT. Protein sequence: CASSRQGAYTEAFF.

V gene TRBV5-8 combines with J gene TRBJ2-7, with 10 nucleotides matching TRBD2. This CDR3 spans 16 amino acids. V dropped 0 bases and J dropped 0; count of bases not matched to a gene: 3. Germline V gives CDR1 SGHTS, CDR2 YDEGEE. CDR3: CASSLGGLASSYEQYF. CDR3 bases: TGTGCCAGCAGCTTGGGGGGACTAGCGAGCTCCTACGAGCAGTACTTC.

This clonotype was detected many times. This chain joins TRBV6-1 and TRBJ1-1; D uncertain. Trimming took off 6 bases at V and 1 base at J, with 15 bases between the two ends. Germline V gene data show CDR1 as MNHNS and CDR2 as SASEGT. The CDR3 contains 15 residues. This CDR3 reads CASRTSPGANTEAFF. The CDR3 bases are TGTGCCAGCAGAACCTCTCCAGGAGCGAACACTGAAGCTTTCTTT.

The chain is built from TRBV11-2 and TRBJ1-3; D gene unclear. The V gene lost 0 bases and the J gene lost 0 bases, with 15 bases spanning the gap. CDR3 length: 18 residues. From germline, CDR1 is SGHAT and CDR2 FQNNGV. CDR3 in amino acids: CASSLDLLGGGSGNTIYF. In DNA form, the CDR3 reads TGTGCCAGCAGCTTAGATCTTCTGGGAGGTGGCTCTGGAAACACCATATATTTT.

The chain combines TRBV20-1 with TRBJ2-1, with TRBD2 identical over 8 bases. CDR3 length: 17 residues. The germline V gene encodes CDR1 DFQATT and CDR2 SNEGSKA (reference sequence). V lost 3 bases and J lost 0; bases outside the gene matches: 10. CDR3 nucleotide sequence: TGCAGTGCTAGTAATCGGCCGGGAGGGAGCTCCTACAATGAGCAGTTCTTC. Protein sequence: CSASNRPGGSSYNEQFF.

V gene TRBV6-1 combines with J gene TRBJ1-2; D is uncertain. CDR1 and CDR2 from the germline V gene are MNHNS and SASEGT. V lost 1 base to trimming and J lost 7 bases, with 4 bases between them. This CDR3 has 11 amino acids. CDR3 in DNA: TGTGCCAGCAGTGAAGGGGTTGGCTACACCTTC. Its translation: CASSEGVGYTF.

The V and J genes are TRBV9 and TRBJ2-7, with TRBD1 matching over 8 bases. Germline V gene sequence: CDR1 SGDLS, CDR2 YYNGEE. Germline trimming cut 0 bases from V and 5 bases from J; bases unmatched to any gene: 13. The length of the CDR3 is 17 residues. CDR3 DNA sequence: TGTGCCAGCAGCGTAGATCCCCCAGGGGGCTCAGTGGACGAGCAGTACTTC. Translated: CASSVDPPGGSVDEQYF.

This clonotype showed up just a few times. The chain uses TRBV3-1 and TRBJ1-1; D uncertain. This CDR3 has 16 residues. V was cut by 0 bases and J by 1 base, with 12 bases left in between. Germline V gives CDR1 LGHDT, CDR2 YNNKEL (reference sequence). For the CDR3, the DNA is TGTGCCAGCAGCCAAGATCGGTCAAAGGGGAACACTGAAGCTTTCTTT. This translates into CASSQDRSKGNTEAFF. The whole variable domain, filled in from reference TRBV3-1 and TRBJ1-1, reads DTAVSQTPKYLVTQMGNDKSIKCEQNLGHDTMYWYKQDSKKFLKIMFSYNNKELIINETVPNRFSPKSPDKAHLNLHINSLELGDSAVYFCASSQDRSKGNTEAFFGQGTRLTVV.

CDR3 nucleotide sequence: TGCAGTGCTAGTTTAGCGGCCCAGGCACCGAACACTGAAGCTTTCTTT. This encodes CSASLAAQAPNTEAFF. The chain joins TRBV20-1 to TRBJ1-1; unclear D gene. This CDR3 is 16 amino acids long. Trimming took off 3 bases at V and 1 base at J, with 18 bases between the two ends. The germline CDR1 and CDR2 sequences are DFQATT and SNEGSKA (reference sequence).

There are many counts of this clonotype. V is TRBV10-3 and J is TRBJ1-1; 8 positions match TRBD1. V trimming: 7 bases; J trimming: 4 bases; junction bases outside the gene matches: 5. CDR1 and CDR2 (germline): ENHRY, SYGVKD. The CDR3 extends over 13 amino acids. The CDR3 DNA reads TGTGCCATCACGGTTGACAGGGGCACTGAAGCTTTCTTT. It specifies CAITVDRGTEAFF.

The table lists this clonotype with a few counts. The chain combines TRBV12-3 or TRBV12-4 with TRBJ1-6; D might be TRBD1 (5 bases). CDR3 length: 15 residues. The V gene lost 1 base and the J gene lost 2 bases, with 6 bases spanning the gap. CDR3 in amino acids: CASSLGTTYNSPLHF. DNA of the CDR3: TGTGCCAGCAGTTTAGGGACAACCTATAATTCACCCCTCCACTTT.